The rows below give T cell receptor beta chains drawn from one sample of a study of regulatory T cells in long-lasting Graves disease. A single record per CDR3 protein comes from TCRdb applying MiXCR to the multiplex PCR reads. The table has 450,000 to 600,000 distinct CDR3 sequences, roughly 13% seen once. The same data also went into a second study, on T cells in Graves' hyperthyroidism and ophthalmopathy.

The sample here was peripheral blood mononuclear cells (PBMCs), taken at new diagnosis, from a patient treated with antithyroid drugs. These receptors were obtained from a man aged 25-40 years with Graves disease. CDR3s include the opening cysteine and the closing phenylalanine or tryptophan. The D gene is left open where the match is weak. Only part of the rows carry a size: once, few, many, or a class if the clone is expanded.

CASSPQGSNQPQHF	TGTGCCAGCAGTCCACAGGGTAGCAATCAGCCCCAGCATTTT	many	TRBJ1-5	TRBV18	-
CASSDGVRNGNTIYF	TGCGCCAGCAGTGATGGAGTAAGGAACGGAAACACCATATATTTT	many	TRBJ1-3	TRBV6-1	-
CSVEPSAPREGTQYF	TGCAGCGTTGAACCCTCTGCCCCAAGAGAGGGTACGCAGTATTTT	many	TRBJ2-3	TRBV29-1	-
CATYPGGRSAIGAFF	TGTGCCACGTACCCCGGGGGCAGGTCGGCCATCGGGGCTTTCTTT	-	TRBJ1-1	TRBV19	-
CASSVRLASNTGELFF	TGTGCCAGCAGCGTGCGACTAGCGTCAAACACCGGGGAGCTGTTTTTT	many	TRBJ2-2	TRBV9	TRBD2
CASSPKRPVGDTQYF	TGTGCCAGCAGCCCCAAGAGGCCGGTTGGAGATACGCAGTATTTT	few	TRBJ2-3	TRBV7-9	-
CASSQAKTTNEKLFF	TGTGCCAGCAGCCAAGCGAAGACAACTAATGAAAAACTGTTTTTT	few	TRBJ1-4	TRBV3-1	-
CASRPSENEQFF	TGTGCCAGCAGACCTAGTGAGAATGAGCAGTTCTTC	many	TRBJ2-1	TRBV2	-
CSVVSRGISSGYTF	TGCAGCGTTGTATCCAGGGGAATTTCTTCTGGCTACACCTTC	-	TRBJ1-2	TRBV29-1	-
CASSRWVQETQYF	TGTGCCAGCAGCCGTTGGGTCCAAGAGACCCAGTACTTC	many	TRBJ2-5	TRBV12-3/TRBV12-4	-
CASSISTGQKFYTIYF	TGTGCCAGTAGTATATCGACCGGACAAAAGTTCTACACCATATATTTT	-	TRBJ1-3	TRBV19	-
CASSQEGGGAEQYF	TGTGCCAGCAGCCAAGAAGGAGGTGGGGCCGAGCAGTACTTC	few	TRBJ2-7	TRBV3-1	-
CASSPAGAPSNEQFF	TGTGCCAGCTCCCCAGCGGGAGCTCCGAGCAATGAGCAGTTCTTC	-	TRBJ2-1	TRBV18	TRBD2
CSARLPGTVNSPLHF	TGCAGTGCTAGACTACCCGGGACAGTGAATTCACCCCTCCACTTT	-	TRBJ1-6	TRBV20-1	TRBD1
CASSINSGNYEQYF	TGTGCCAGTAGTATTAACAGCGGGAACTACGAGCAGTACTTC	-	TRBJ2-7	TRBV19	TRBD2
CASWGTEAGVPLYGYTF	TGTGCCAGCTGGGGGACAGAGGCCGGGGTCCCCTTATATGGCTACACCTTC	many	TRBJ1-2	TRBV28	TRBD1
CASSYGHRRNTEAFF	TGTGCCAGCAGTTACGGACACAGGAGGAACACTGAAGCTTTCTTT	many	TRBJ1-1	TRBV6-5	-
CASSPGWGNQPQHF	TGTGCCAGCAGCCCCGGGTGGGGCAATCAGCCCCAGCATTTT	many	TRBJ1-5	TRBV9	-
CASSLDRATYEQYF	TGCGCCAGCAGCTTGGACAGGGCCACCTACGAGCAGTACTTC	many	TRBJ2-7	TRBV5-1	-
CASSRDPVNVEQYF	TGTGCCAGTAGTCGGGACCCCGTAAACGTAGAGCAGTACTTC	few	TRBJ2-7	TRBV19	-
CSAPREDSYEQYF	TGCAGTGCTCCCAGGGAAGACTCCTACGAGCAGTACTTC	many	TRBJ2-7	TRBV20-1	-
CASKLGGGNQPQHF	TGTGCCAGCAAATTGGGGGGTGGGAATCAGCCCCAGCATTTT	many	TRBJ1-5	TRBV6-1	-
CATSDLPSTPGRHAYGYTF	TGTGCCACCAGTGATTTGCCTAGTACCCCTGGCAGGCACGCCTATGGCTACACCTTC	-	TRBJ1-2	TRBV24-1	-
CASSLGSGTTGELFF	TGCGCCAGCAGCTTGGGTAGCGGGACCACCGGGGAGCTGTTTTTT	many	TRBJ2-2	TRBV5-1	TRBD2
CASSQGPDNEQFF	TGTGCCAGCAGCCAAGGCCCGGACAATGAGCAGTTCTTC	many	TRBJ2-1	TRBV3-1	-
CASSQDNVVRGVGELFF	TGCGCCAGCAGCCAAGACAACGTGGTTCGAGGGGTCGGGGAGCTGTTTTTT	few	TRBJ2-2	TRBV4-1	-
CAWSGLGLVMGGYTF	TGTGCCTGGAGCGGACTCGGACTCGTAATGGGTGGCTACACCTTC	many	TRBJ1-2	TRBV30	-
CASRRDISGNTIYF	TGTGCCAGTAGGCGGGACATTTCTGGAAACACCATATATTTT	few	TRBJ1-3	TRBV19	-
CASSYRLAGVETQYF	TGTGCCAGCAGTTACAGACTAGCGGGAGTAGAGACCCAGTACTTC	-	TRBJ2-5	TRBV6-5	TRBD2
CARSRENTEAFF	TGTGCCAGAAGTAGGGAGAACACTGAAGCTTTCTTT	-	TRBJ1-1	TRBV6-2/TRBV6-3	-
CASSQAAGVGRAFF	TGTGCCAGCAGCCAAGCGGCAGGGGTCGGAAGAGCTTTCTTT	-	TRBJ1-1	TRBV3-1	-
CASSSGHDTEAFF	TGTGCCAGCAGCTCGGGACACGACACTGAAGCTTTCTTT	-	TRBJ1-1	TRBV11-2	-
CASSQDPTGYDYGYTF	TGCGCCAGCAGCCAAGACCCGACAGGGTACGACTATGGCTACACCTTC	-	TRBJ1-2	TRBV4-1	TRBD1
CASIVSIYGYTF	TGTGCCAGCATCGTCTCGATATATGGCTACACCTTC	many	TRBJ1-2	TRBV2	-
CASSPSGTSGSESYNEQFF	TGTGCCAGCAGCCCATCCGGGACTAGCGGGAGTGAAAGCTACAATGAGCAGTTCTTC	-	TRBJ2-1	TRBV9	TRBD2
CASSPGAASTDTQYF	TGTGCCAGCAGTCCGGGAGCCGCTAGCACAGATACGCAGTATTTT	many	TRBJ2-3	TRBV12-3/TRBV12-4	-